This T cell receptor (beta chain) was identified in a study of blood T cells in healthy people across ages. Study-wide points: Observed TCR beta diversity per million T cells went down as age went up. This fall followed a roughly linear course with age. What prevented conclusive comparison of naive and antigen-experienced cells was that PBMCs were unsorted.

A second PCR, run for roughly 7 to 11 cycles, used a sample-barcoded 5' primer plus a J-beta primer mix. TCRdb used MiXCR to reprocess the 5' RACE reads, holding one entry per CDR3 protein. The table shows 1,100,000 or so distinct CDR3 sequences, with more than 35% occurring only once. For this clonotype: The antigen remains undetermined.

The donors, all healthy, were Caucasians living in Russia, aged 6 to 90. For every donor, a draw yielded ten milliliters of peripheral blood. This CDR3 is 15 amino acids long. The V end was cut by 4 bases, the J end by 2 bases, with 14 bases between. The V gene's germline CDR1 is SGDLS and CDR2 YYNGEE. This sequence joins TRBV9 and TRBJ2-3, with D perhaps matching TRBD2 (5 bases). This receptor was obtained from a woman aged 60 to 75 in good health. Sequencing input: blood. The CDR3 nucleotides are TGTGCCAGCAGCTCGGGTGTCGGGAACACAGATACGCAGTATTTT. Encoded protein: CASSSGVGNTDTQYF.